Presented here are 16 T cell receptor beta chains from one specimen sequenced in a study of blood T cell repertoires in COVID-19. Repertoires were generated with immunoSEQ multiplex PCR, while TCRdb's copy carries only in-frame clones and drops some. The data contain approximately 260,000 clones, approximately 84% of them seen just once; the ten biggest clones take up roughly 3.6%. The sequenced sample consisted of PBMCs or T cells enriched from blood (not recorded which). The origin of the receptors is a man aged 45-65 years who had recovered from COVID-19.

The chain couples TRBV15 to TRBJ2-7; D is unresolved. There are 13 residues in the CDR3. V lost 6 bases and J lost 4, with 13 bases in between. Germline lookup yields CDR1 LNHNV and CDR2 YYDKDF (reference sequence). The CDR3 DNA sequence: TGTGCCACCAGACCGACTGGTGGGTACGAGCAGTACTTC. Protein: CATRPTGGYEQYF.

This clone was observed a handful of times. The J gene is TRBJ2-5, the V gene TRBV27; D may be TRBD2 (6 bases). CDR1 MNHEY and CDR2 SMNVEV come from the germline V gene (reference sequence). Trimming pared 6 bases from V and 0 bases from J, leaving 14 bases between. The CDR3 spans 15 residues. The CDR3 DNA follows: TGTGCCAGCAGAAGGGACTGGAACTACCAAGAGACCCAGTACTTC. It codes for CASRRDWNYQETQYF.

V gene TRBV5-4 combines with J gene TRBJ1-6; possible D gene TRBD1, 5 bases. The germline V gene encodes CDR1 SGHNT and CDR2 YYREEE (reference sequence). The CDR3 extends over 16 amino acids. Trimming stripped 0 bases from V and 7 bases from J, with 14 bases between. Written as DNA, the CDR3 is TGTGCCAGCAGCTTGGGGCGGGGGATGAACAATTCACCCCTCCACTTT. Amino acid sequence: CASSLGRGMNNSPLHF.

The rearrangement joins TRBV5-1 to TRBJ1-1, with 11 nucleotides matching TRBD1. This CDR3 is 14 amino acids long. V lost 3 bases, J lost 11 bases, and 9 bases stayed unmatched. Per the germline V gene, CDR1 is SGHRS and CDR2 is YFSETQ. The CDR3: CASSSPGQGVFAFF. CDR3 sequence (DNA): TGCGCCAGCAGCTCCCCGGGACAGGGGGTATTCGCTTTCTTT.

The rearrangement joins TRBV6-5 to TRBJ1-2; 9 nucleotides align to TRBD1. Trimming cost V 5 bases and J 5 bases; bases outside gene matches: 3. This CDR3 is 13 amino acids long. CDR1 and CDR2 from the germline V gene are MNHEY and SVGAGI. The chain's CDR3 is CASSRDRGYGYTF. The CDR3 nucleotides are TGTGCCAGCAGTCGCGACAGGGGGTATGGCTACACCTTC.

CDR3 nucleotide sequence: TGCAGCGTAGCCCAGGGTGCTGGGCCCCAGCATTTT. This encodes CSVAQGAGPQHF. The rearrangement joins TRBV29-1 to TRBJ1-5; weak D call: TRBD1 (5 bases). CDR1 is SQVTM, CDR2 ANQGSEA, per germline. CDR3 length: 12 amino acids. Trimming removed 6 bases from V and 9 bases from J, with 15 bases in between.

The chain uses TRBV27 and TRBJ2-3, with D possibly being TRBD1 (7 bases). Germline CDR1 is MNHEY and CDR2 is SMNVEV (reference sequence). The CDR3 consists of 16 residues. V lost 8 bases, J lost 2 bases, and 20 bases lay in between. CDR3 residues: CASEPRRDRYTDTQYF. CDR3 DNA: TGTGCCAGCGAGCCCCGGAGGGACAGATACACAGATACGCAGTATTTT.

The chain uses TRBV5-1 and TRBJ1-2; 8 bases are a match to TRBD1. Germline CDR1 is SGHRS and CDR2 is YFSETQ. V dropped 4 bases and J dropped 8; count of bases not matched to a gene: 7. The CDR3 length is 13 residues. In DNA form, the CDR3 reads TGCGCCAGCAGCGCGACAGGGGTAGAAGGCTACACCTTC. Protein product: CASSATGVEGYTF.

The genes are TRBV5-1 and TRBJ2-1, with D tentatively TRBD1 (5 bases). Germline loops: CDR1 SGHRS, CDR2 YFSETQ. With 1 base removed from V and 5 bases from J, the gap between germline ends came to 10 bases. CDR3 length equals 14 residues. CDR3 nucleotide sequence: TGCGCCAGCAGCTTGAGACAGTTCGACAATGAGCAGTTCTTC. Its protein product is CASSLRQFDNEQFF.

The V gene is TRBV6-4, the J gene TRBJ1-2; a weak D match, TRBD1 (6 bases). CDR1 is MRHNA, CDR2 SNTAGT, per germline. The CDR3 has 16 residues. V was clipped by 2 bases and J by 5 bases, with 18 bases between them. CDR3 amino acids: CASSDRRGRGPYGYTF. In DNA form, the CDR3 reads TGTGCCAGCAGTGACCGCCGCGGCAGGGGACCTTATGGCTACACCTTC.

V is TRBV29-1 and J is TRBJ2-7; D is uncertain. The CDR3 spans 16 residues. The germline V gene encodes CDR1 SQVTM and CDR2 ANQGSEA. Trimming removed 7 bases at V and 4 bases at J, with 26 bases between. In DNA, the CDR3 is TGCAGCGCATGTGATACAGAACCCCGAACGTTTTACGAGCAGTACTTC. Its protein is CSACDTEPRTFYEQYF.

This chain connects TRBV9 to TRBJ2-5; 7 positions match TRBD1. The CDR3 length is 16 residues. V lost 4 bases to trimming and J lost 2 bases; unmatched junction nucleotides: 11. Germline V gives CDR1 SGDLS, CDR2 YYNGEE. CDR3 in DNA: TGTGCCAGCAGCAAAGGGACAGTCGGAGTACAAGAGACCCAGTACTTC. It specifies CASSKGTVGVQETQYF.

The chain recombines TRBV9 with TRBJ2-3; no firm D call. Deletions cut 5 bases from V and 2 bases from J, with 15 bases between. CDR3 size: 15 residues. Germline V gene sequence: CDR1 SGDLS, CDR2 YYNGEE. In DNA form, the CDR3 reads TGTGCCAGCAGACCGACGGGTAAGACCACAGATACGCAGTATTTT. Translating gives CASRPTGKTTDTQYF.

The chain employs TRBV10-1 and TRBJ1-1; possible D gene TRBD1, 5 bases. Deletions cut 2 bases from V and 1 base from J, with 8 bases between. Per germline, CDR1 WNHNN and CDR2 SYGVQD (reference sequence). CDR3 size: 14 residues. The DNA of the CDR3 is TGCGCCAGCAGTGAGGCCGGACAGAACACTGAAGCTTTCTTT. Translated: CASSEAGQNTEAFF.

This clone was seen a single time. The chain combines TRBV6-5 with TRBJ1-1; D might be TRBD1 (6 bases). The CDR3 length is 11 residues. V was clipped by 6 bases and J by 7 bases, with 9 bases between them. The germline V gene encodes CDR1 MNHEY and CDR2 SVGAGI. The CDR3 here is CASRQGFEAFF. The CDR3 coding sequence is TGTGCCAGCAGACAGGGTTTTGAAGCTTTCTTT.

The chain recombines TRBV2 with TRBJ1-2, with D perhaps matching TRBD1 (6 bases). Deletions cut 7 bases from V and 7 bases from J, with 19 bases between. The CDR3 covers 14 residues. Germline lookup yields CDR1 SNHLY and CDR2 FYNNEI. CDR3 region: CASTSGVLVGGYTF. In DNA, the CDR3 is TGTGCCAGCACGTCAGGGGTCCTTGTGGGTGGCTACACCTTC.